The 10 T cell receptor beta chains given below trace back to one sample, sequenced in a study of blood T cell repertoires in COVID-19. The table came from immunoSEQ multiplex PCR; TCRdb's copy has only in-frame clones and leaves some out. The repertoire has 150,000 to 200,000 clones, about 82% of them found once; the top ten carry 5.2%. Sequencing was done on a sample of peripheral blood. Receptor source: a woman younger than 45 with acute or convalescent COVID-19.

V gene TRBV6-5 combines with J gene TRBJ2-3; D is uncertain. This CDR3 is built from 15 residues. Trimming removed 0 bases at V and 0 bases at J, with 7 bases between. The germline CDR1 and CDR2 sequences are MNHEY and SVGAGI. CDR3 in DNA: TGTGCCAGCAGTTACTCCTCGAGAAGCACAGATACGCAGTATTTT. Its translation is CASSYSSRSTDTQYF.

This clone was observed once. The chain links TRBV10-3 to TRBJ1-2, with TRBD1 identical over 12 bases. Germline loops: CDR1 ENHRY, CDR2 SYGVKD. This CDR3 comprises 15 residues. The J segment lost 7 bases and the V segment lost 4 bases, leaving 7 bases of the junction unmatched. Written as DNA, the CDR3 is TGTGCCATCAGTGGGTCCGGGACAGGGGGCGGTGGCTACACCTTC. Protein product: CAISGSGTGGGGYTF.

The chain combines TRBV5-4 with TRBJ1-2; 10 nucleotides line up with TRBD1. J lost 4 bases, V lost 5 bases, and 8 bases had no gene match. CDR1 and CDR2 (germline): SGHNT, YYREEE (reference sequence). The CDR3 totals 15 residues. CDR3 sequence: CASRLARQGAYGYTF. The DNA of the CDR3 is TGTGCCAGCAGACTGGCGAGACAGGGGGCCTATGGCTACACCTTC.

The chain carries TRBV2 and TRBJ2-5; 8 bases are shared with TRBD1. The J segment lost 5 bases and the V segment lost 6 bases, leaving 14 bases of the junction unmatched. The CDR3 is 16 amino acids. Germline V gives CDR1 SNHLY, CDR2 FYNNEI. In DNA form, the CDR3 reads TGTGCCAGCAGAGGCAGGGGGCCCAATATCCTGGAGACCCAGTACTTC. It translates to CASRGRGPNILETQYF.

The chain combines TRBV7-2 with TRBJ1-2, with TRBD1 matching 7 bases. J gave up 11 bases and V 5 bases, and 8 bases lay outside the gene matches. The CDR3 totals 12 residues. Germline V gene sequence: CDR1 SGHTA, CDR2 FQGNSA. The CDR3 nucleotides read TGTGCCAGCAGCACAGGGACAGTTAGGTACACCTTC. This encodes CASSTGTVRYTF.

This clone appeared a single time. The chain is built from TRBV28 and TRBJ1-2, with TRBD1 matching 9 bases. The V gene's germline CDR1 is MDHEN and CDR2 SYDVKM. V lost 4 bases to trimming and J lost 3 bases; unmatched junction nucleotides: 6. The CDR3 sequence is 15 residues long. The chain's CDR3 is CASSSHRGRDYGYTF. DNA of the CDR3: TGTGCCAGCAGTTCCCACAGGGGGCGGGACTATGGCTACACCTTC.

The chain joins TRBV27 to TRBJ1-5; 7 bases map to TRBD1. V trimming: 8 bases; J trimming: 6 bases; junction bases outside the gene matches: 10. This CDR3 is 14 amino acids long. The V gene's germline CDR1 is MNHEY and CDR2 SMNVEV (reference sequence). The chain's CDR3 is CASSRQGGAQPQHF. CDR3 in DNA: TGTGCCAGCTCCAGACAGGGAGGAGCTCAGCCCCAGCATTTT.

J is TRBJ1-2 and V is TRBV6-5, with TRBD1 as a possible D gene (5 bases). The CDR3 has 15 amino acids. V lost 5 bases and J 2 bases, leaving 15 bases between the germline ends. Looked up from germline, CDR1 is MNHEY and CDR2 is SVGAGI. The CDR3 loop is CASSPLDKGNYGYTF. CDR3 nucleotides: TGTGCCAGCAGTCCCCTCGACAAGGGGAACTATGGCTACACCTTC.

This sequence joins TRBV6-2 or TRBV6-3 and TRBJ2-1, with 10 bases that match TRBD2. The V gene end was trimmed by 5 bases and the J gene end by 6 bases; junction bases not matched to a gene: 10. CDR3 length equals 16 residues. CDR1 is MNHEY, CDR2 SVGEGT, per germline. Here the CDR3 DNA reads TGTGCCAGCAGTACCCCTAGCGGGAGATCTTCCAATGAGCAGTTCTTC. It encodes CASSTPSGRSSNEQFF.

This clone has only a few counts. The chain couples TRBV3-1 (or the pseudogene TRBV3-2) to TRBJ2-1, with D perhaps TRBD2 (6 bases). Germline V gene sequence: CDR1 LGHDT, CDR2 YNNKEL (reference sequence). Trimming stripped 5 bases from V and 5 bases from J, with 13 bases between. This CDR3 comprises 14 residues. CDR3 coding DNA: TGTGCCAGCAGCACACCGGGAGCTCACAATGAGCAGTTCTTC. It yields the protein CASSTPGAHNEQFF.